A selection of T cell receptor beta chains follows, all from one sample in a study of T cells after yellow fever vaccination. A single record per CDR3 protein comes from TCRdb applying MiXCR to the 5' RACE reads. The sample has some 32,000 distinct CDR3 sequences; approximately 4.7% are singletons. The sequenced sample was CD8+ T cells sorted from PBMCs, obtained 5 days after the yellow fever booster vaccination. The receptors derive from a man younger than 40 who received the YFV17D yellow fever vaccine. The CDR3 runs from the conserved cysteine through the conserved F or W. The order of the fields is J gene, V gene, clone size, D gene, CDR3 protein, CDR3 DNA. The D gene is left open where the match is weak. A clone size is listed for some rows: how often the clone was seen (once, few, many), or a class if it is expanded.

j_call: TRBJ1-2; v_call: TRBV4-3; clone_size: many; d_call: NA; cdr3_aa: CASSPRTFGYGYTF; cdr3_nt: TGCGCCAGCAGCCCGCGGACATTTGGATATGGCTACACCTTC
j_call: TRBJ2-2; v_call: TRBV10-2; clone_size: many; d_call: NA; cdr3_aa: CASIADAASGELFF; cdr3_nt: TGCGCCAGCATCGCGGACGCAGCATCCGGGGAGCTGTTTTTT
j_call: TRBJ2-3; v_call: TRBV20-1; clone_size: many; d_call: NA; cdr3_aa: CTLGDTQYF; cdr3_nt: TGCACTCTGGGGGATACGCAGTATTTT
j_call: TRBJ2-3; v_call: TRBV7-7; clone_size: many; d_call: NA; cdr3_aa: CASSLSDLITDTQYF; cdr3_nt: TGTGCTAGCAGCTTATCGGATCTCATCACAGATACGCAGTATTTT
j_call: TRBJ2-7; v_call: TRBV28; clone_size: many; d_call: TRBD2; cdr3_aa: CATVSAGGRYEQYF; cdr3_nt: TGTGCCACCGTGAGTGCGGGAGGGCGCTACGAGCAGTACTTC
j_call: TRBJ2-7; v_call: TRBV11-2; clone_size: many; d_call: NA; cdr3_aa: CASSLERSSEQYF; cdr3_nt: TGTGCCAGCAGCTTAGAAAGGTCCTCGGAGCAGTACTTC
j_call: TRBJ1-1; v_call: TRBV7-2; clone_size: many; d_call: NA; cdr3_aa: CASSLLGVWGPVEAFF; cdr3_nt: TGTGCCAGCAGCTTACTTGGGGTTTGGGGCCCCGTTGAAGCTTTCTTT
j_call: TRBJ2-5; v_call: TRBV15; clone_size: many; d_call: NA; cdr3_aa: CATSREAGETQYF; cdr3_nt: TGTGCCACCAGCAGAGAAGCCGGGGAGACCCAGTACTTC
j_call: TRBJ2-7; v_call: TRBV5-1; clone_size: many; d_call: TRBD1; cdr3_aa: CASSVGQGVYEQYF; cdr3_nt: TGCGCCAGCAGCGTGGGACAGGGTGTCTACGAGCAGTACTTC
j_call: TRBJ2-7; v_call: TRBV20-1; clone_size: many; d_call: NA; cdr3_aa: CSARPAGTYEQYF; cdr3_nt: TGCAGTGCTCGCCCAGCGGGTACCTACGAGCAGTACTTC
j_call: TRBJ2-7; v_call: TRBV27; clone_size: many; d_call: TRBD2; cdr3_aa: CASSLAGGGDEQYF; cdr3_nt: TGTGCCAGCAGTTTAGCGGGAGGCGGGGACGAGCAGTACTTC
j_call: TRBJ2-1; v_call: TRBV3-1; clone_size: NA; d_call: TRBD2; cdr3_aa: CATCQGRVRTSGITYNEQFF; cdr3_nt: TGTGCCACCTGCCAAGGACGTGTACGGACTAGCGGGATCACCTACAATGAGCAGTTCTTC
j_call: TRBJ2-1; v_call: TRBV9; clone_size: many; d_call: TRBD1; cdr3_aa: CASSPGTGGIYNEQFF; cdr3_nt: TGTGCCAGCAGCCCGGGGACAGGGGGAATATACAATGAGCAGTTCTTC
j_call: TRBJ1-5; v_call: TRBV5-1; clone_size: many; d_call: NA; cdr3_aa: CASSLTGTSNQPQHF; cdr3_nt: TGCGCCAGCAGCTTAACAGGGACTAGCAATCAGCCCCAGCATTTT
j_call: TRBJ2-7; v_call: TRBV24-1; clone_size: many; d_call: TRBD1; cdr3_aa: CATSDLRYEGQGPSEQYF; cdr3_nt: TGTGCCACCAGTGATTTGCGATACGAGGGACAGGGACCCTCCGAGCAGTACTTC
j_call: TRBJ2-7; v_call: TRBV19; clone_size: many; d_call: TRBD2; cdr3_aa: CASSAKGTSGSNEQYF; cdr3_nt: TGTGCCAGTAGTGCAAAGGGGACTAGCGGGAGTAACGAGCAGTACTTC
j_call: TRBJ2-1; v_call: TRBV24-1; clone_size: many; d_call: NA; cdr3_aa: CATSALGLASGEQFF; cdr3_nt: TGTGCCACCAGTGCCCTAGGGCTAGCGTCGGGTGAGCAGTTCTTC
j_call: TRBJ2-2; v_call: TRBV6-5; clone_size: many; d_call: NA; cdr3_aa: CASSYLGVSGNTGELFF; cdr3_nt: TGTGCCAGCAGTTACCTCGGGGTATCAGGGAACACCGGGGAGCTGTTTTTT
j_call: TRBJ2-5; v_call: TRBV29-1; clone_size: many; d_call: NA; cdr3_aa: CSVEVWWRDGETQYF; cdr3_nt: TGCAGCGTTGAAGTCTGGTGGCGGGACGGAGAGACCCAGTACTTC
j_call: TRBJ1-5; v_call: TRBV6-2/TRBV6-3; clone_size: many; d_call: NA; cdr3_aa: CASREGPYSNQPQHF; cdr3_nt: TGTGCCAGCAGGGAGGGGCCTTATAGCAATCAGCCCCAGCATTTT
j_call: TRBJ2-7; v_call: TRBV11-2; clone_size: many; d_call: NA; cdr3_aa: CASSLGTGAYEQYF; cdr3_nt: TGTGCCAGCAGCTTAGGGACGGGAGCGTACGAGCAGTACTTC
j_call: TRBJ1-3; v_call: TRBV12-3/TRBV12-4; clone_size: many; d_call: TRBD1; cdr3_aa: CASMHRGTFSGNTIYF; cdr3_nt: TGTGCCAGCATGCACAGGGGAACCTTCTCTGGAAACACCATATATTTT
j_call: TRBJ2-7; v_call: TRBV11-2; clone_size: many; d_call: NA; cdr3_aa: CASSLTTGWNEQYF; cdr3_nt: TGTGCCAGCAGCTTGACGACAGGATGGAACGAGCAGTACTTC
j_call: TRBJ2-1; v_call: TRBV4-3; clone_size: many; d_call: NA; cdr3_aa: CASSHAGSSYNEQFF; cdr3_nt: TGCGCCAGCTCCCATGCCGGGAGCTCCTACAATGAGCAGTTCTTC
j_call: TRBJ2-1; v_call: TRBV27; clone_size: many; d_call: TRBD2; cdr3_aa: CASQGAGVYSYNEQFF; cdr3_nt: TGTGCCAGCCAAGGAGCGGGAGTATACTCTTACAATGAGCAGTTCTTC
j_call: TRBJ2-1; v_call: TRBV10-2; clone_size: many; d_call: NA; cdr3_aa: CASSETVYNEQFF; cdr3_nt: TGCGCCAGCAGTGAAACGGTTTACAATGAGCAGTTCTTC
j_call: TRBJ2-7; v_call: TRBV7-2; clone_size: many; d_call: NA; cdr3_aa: CASSLDRDPDYEQYF; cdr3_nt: TGTGCCAGCAGCTTAGATCGCGACCCCGACTACGAGCAGTACTTC
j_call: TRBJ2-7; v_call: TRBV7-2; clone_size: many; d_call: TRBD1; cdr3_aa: CASSLWNRGEGYEQYF; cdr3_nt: TGTGCCAGCAGCTTGTGGAACAGGGGGGAAGGTTACGAGCAGTACTTC
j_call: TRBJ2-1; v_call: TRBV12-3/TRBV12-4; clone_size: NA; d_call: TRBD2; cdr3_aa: CASSYKTSGIDEQFF; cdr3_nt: TGTGCCAGCAGTTATAAGACTAGCGGGATCGATGAGCAGTTCTTC
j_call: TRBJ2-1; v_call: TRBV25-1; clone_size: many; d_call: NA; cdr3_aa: CASKGRGVGNEQFF; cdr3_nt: TGTGCCAGCAAAGGAAGAGGGGTAGGGAATGAGCAGTTCTTC
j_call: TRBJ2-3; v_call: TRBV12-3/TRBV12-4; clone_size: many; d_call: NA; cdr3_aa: CASTDRESTDTQYF; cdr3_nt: TGTGCCAGCACCGACAGAGAGTCCACAGATACGCAGTATTTT
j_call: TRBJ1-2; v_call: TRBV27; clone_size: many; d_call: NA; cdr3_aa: CASSLSTWPGEGTYGYTF; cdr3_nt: TGTGCCAGCAGTTTATCGACCTGGCCAGGGGAAGGTACCTATGGCTACACCTTC
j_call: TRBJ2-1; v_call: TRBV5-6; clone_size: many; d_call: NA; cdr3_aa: CASSSGGGLYNEQFF; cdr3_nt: TGTGCCAGCAGCTCCGGAGGGGGGCTCTACAATGAGCAGTTCTTC
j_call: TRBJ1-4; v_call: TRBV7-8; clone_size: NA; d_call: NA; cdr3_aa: CASSLFPSDEKLFF; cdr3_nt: TGTGCCAGCAGCTTATTTCCTTCGGATGAAAAACTGTTTTTT
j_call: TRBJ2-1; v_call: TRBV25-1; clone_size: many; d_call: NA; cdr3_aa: CASSDIHSGNEQFF; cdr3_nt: TGTGCCAGCAGTGATATCCACAGCGGCAATGAGCAGTTCTTC
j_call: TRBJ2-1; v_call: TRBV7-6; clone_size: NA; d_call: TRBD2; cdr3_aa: CASSLAGGDYNEQFF; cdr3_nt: TGTGCCAGCAGCTTAGCGGGAGGGGACTACAATGAGCAGTTCTTC
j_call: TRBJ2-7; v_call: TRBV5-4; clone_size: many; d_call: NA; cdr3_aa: CASSLILTQTGLREQYF; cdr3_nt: TGTGCCAGCAGCCTCATCCTAACTCAGACAGGTCTTCGCGAGCAGTACTTC
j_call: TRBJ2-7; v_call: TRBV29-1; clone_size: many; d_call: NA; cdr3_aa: CSVGGRQRAYEQYF; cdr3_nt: TGCAGCGTTGGGGGTCGACAGAGGGCCTACGAGCAGTACTTC
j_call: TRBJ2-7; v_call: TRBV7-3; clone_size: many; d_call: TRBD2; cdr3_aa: CASSLIAGARLDEQYF; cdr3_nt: TGTGCCAGCAGCTTAATAGCGGGAGCTCGTTTGGACGAGCAGTACTTC
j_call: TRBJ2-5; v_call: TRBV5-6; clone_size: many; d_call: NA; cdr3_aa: CASSAGYGVAQYF; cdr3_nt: TGTGCCAGCAGCGCAGGATACGGTGTGGCCCAGTACTTC
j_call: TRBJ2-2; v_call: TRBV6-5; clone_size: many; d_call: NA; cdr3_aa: CASSYLDANTGELFF; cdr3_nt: TGTGCCAGCAGTTACTTAGACGCGAACACCGGGGAGCTGTTTTTT
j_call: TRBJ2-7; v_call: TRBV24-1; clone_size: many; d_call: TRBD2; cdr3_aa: CATSTFSGAHHEQYF; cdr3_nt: TGTGCCACCAGCACCTTTAGCGGGGCCCACCACGAGCAGTACTTC
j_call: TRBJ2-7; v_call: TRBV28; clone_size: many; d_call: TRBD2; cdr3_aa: CASSRGGLYEQYF; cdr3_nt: TGTGCCAGCAGTCGCGGGGGTCTCTACGAGCAGTACTTC
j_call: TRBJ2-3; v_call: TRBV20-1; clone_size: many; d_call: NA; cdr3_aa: CSAYWSPDTQYF; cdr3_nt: TGCAGTGCTTACTGGAGCCCAGATACGCAGTATTTT
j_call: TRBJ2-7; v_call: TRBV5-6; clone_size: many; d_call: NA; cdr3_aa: CASSPRTETYEQYF; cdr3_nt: TGTGCCAGCAGCCCAAGGACGGAGACCTACGAGCAGTACTTC
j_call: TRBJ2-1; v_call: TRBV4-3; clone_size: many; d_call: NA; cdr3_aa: CASSQERVGGYEQFF; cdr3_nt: TGCGCCAGCAGCCAAGAGAGAGTCGGCGGGTATGAGCAGTTCTTC
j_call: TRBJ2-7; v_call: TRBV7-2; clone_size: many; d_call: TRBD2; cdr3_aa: CASSLVAGGNVFSEQYF; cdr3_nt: TGTGCCAGCAGCTTAGTGGCGGGAGGGAATGTCTTCTCCGAGCAGTACTTC
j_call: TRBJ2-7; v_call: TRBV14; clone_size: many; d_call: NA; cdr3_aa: CASSQGQGSHYEQYF; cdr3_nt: TGTGCCAGCAGCCAAGGTCAGGGCAGCCACTACGAGCAGTACTTC
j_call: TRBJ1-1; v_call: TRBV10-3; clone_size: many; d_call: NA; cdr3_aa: CAISDPSRQLMNTEAFF; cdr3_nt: TGTGCCATCAGTGACCCCTCTCGACAGCTTATGAACACTGAAGCTTTCTTT
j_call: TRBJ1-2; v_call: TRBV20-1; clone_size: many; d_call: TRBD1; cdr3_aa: CSARGTVVYGYTF; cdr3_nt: TGCAGTGCTAGGGGGACAGTTGTCTATGGCTACACCTTC
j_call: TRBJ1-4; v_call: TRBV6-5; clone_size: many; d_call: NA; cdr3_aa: CASSSRVYEKLFF; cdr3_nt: TGTGCCAGCAGTTCCAGGGTTTATGAAAAACTGTTTTTT
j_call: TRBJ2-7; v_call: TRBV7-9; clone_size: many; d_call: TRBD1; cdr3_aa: CASSSGQGVNEQYF; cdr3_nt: TGTGCCAGCAGCTCTGGACAGGGGGTTAACGAGCAGTACTTC
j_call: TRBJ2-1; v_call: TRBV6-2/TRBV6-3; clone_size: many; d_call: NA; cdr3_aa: CASSLTDGTLNEQFF; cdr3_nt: TGTGCCAGCAGCTTGACTGACGGAACTCTGAATGAGCAGTTCTTC
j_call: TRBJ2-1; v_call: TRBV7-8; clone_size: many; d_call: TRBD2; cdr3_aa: CASSLVAGGSYNEQFF; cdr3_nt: TGTGCCAGCAGCTTGGTAGCGGGAGGCTCCTACAATGAGCAGTTCTTC
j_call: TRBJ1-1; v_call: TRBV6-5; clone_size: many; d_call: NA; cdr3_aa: CASSYAGGQAFF; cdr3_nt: TGTGCCAGCAGTTACGCGGGGGGCCAAGCTTTCTTT
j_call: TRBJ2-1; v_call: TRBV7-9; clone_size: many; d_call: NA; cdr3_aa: CASSPTYGDNEQFF; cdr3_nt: TGTGCCAGCAGCCCCACTTATGGGGACAATGAGCAGTTCTTC
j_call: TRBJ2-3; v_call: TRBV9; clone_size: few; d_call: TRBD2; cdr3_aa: CASSSGLADTDTQYF; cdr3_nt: TGTGCCAGCAGCTCGGGACTAGCGGACACAGATACGCAGTATTTT